This T cell receptor beta chain was identified in a study of OX40 agonist ivuxolimab in advanced cancers. Study context: Patients took ivuxolimab, an agonistic anti-OX40 (CD134) antibody. The dose-escalation cohort was roughly 84% male, with a mean age of about 58 years, ranging roughly 20 to 90. Study-level results: Not determined was the antigen specificity of the expanded peripheral T cells.

Worth noting for this clone: Its matching antigen is unknown.

Germline trimming cut 2 bases from V and 4 bases from J; bases unmatched to any gene: 5. Per the germline V gene, CDR1 is LNHDA and CDR2 is SQIVND (reference sequence). The CDR3 has 15 amino acids. Sequencing used immunoSEQ multiplex PCR; TCRdb keeps in-frame clones, though not all of them. The table lists under 25,000 clones, roughly 78% of them singletons. The sequencing here drew on CD4+ or CD8+ T cells sorted from blood, taken in a trial of the OX40 agonist ivuxolimab. The TCR sequence derives from an adult with an advanced solid tumor such as melanoma, head and neck, liver or kidney cancer. The chain combines TRBV19 with TRBJ2-1, with 7 bases lining up with TRBD1. CDR3 loop: CASSITAGGYNEQFF. DNA for the CDR3: TGTGCCAGTAGTATAACGGCAGGGGGTTACAATGAGCAGTTCTTC.